Reported below is one T cell receptor (beta chain). There are a few counts of this clone. Its binding antigen is unknown. The sample holds no much larger clone one base away, and base qualities are not on file. The entry originates in a study of beta chain features in type 1 diabetes (dated by TCRdb to 2016 to 2019). Looking at the study overall: Mean age, gender distribution, total cell number and subset yield did not differ between patients and healthy donors. A total of 90 million to 120 million sorted cells were examined across all samples, and a strong correlation was observed between cell number per subset and RNA yield. The study compared the TCRB repertoires of sorted circulating CD4+ T cell subsets in recently diagnosed type 1 diabetes patients with those in matched healthy donors. Regulatory and stem cell-like memory subsets were isolated from only 8 patients and 8 healthy donors, whereas naive and central memory subsets came from all 30 or so donors.

From V the trimming removes 4 bases and from J it removes 6 bases, while the gene matches leave 20 bases of the junction unaccounted for. From its cysteine to its phenylalanine, the CDR3 spans 20 amino acids. Only the CDR3 DNA stays, 60 bases, in frame from base 1. Per the germline V gene, SGHVS is the CDR1 and FNYEAQ is the CDR2. A single peripheral blood draw of 95 to 150 mL on average was collected from each donor into heparinised tubes. A BD FACSAria II was used to sort naive, central memory, regulatory and stem cell-like memory CD4+ T cells with a panel that included CD45RO, CCR7, CD25, CD127, CD95 and CD27. Purity was above 95% for every sorted population. Right away, PBMCs were isolated by Lymphoprep density gradient centrifugation and were stained directly, with no culture step. So that batch effects would be minimized, each experiment stained and sorted samples in pairs, pairing one healthy donor with one patient.

On the study overall, not on this receptor specifically: The naive, central memory and regulatory TCRB repertoires appeared to resemble one another more closely among patients than among healthy donors. Because cDNA rather than genomic DNA was sequenced, highly expressing activated cells could have been over-represented, although no difference in activation and CD3 levels was found between groups. Shorter templates might be favored by PCR, yet because patient and control samples were amplified and corrected together, any such skew would affect both groups equally. In all four CD4+ subsets, TCRB CDR3 length was moderately but significantly shorter in type 1 diabetes patients. Because small numbers of individuals were included in the HLA sub-analyses, any influence of HLA type on TCRB rearrangement was left unresolved. At VDJ recombination sites, type 1 diabetes patients had fewer insertions and more deleted nucleotides, which implies abnormalities in thymic rearrangement.

The entire isolated RNA was reverse transcribed using the High Capacity cDNA Reverse Transcription Kit, and thus expressed TCRB transcripts were sequenced. Naive, central memory and regulatory T cell samples underwent deep immunoSEQ sequencing, averaging around 3.6 million total reads per sample. Sorted cells were lysed in RLT buffer and RNA was extracted with DNase-treated RNeasy Micro or Mini kits, depending on cell number. To prevent cross-contamination, each cell subset was processed individually, whereas patient and healthy donor samples were processed jointly. The immunoSEQ multiplex PCR was used to amplify TCRB sequences from cDNA, generating 87-bp fragments that spanned the CDR3 region. The amplicons were sequenced using the Illumina HiSeq platform. Under the source paper's analysis protocol: Synthetic template baselines were used to correct PCR bias computationally, reads within Hamming distance 2 were collapsed together, and singletons that could not be merged were discarded. Reads were aligned to IMGT to assign V, D and J genes, CDR3 length, and insertions or deletions at six rearrangement sites. Within each subset, clonotype counts were normalized to sorted cell number, and only after that were true diversity and Gini coefficients computed with the tcR R package. The overlap coefficient, calculated on TCRB nucleotide sequences, was used to measure repertoire sharing. Held by TCRdb, this immuneACCESS table contains in-frame sequences only and omits some clones. Under half of the omission traces to an unresolved V gene where checked; the cause of the rest is unknown. That table supplies the V and J calls and clone size; D and trimming were determined from the DNA. This sample comprises tens of thousands of clones, more than 45% of them detected only once. The ten largest clones add up to roughly 0.7% of the sample.

This chain joins TRBV7-6 to TRBJ2-3, and 12 junction bases match TRBD2. Sample: central memory CD4+ T cells from blood. The TCR sequence derives from a man younger than 45 with type 1 diabetes. The CDR3 protein is CASSSRQPGTSGRPSDTQYF. The bases read TGTGCCAGCAGCTCACGTCAGCCCGGGACTAGCGGGCGCCCGTCCGATACGCAGTATTTT.